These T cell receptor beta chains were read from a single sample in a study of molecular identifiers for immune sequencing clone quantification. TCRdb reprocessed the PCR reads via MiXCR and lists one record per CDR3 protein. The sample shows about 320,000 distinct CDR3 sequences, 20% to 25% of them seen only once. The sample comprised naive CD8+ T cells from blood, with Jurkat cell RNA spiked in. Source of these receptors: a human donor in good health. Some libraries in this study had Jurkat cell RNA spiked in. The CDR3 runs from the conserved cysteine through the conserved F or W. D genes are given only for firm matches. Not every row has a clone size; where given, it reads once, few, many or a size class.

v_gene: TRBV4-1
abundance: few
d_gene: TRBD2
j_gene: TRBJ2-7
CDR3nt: TGCGCCAGCAGCCAAGGGACTAGCGGGAGAGGTGGGTACGAGCAGTACTTC
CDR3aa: CASSQGTSGRGGYEQYF

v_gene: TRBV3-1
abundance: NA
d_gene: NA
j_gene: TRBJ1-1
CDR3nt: TGTGCCAGCAGCCAAGGAGGATTGACGAACACTGAAGCTTTCTTT
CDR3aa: CASSQGGLTNTEAFF

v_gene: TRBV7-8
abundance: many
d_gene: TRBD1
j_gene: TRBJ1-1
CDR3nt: TGTGCCAGCAGAGCAGGGGGCGAGGAAGCTTTCTTT
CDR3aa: CASRAGGEEAFF

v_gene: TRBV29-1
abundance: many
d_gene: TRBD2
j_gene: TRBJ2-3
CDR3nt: TGCAGCGTTGGACTAGCGGGAGGGGAAGTGTTGGTAGATACGCAGTATTTT
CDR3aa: CSVGLAGGEVLVDTQYF

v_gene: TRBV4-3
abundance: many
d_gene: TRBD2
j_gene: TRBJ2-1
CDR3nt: TGCGCCAGCAGCCAAGATCTAGCGGGGAGATACAATGAGCAGTTCTTC
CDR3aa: CASSQDLAGRYNEQFF

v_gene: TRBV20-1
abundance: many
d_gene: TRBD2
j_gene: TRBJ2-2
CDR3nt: TGCAGTGCTAGTGTGTTGACTAGCGGGAGCACCGGGGAGCTGTTTTTT
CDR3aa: CSASVLTSGSTGELFF

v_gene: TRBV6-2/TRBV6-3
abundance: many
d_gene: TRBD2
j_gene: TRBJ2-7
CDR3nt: TGTGCCAGCAGTTACTCCGCGGGGACTACCATATACGAGCAGTACTTC
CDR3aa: CASSYSAGTTIYEQYF

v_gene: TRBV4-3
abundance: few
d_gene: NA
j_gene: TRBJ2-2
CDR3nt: TGCGCCAGCAGGACCCGAGGGGGGCGCGGCGGGGAGCTGTTTTTT
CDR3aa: CASRTRGGRGGELFF

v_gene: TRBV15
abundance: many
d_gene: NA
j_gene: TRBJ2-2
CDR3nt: TGTGCCACCAGCAGGAAAGGGGTTTCGGCCACCGGGGAGCTGTTTTTT
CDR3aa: CATSRKGVSATGELFF

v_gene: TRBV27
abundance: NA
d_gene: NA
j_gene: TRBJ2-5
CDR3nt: TGTGCCAGCAGTCCAACCCTACCCCAAGAGACCCAGTACTTC
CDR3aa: CASSPTLPQETQYF

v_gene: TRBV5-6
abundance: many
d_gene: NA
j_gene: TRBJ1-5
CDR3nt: TGTGCCAGCAGCATCTCAGACAGCAGCAATCAGCCCCAGCATTTT
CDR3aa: CASSISDSSNQPQHF

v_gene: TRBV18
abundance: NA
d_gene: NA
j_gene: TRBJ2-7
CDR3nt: TGTGCCAGCTCACCTGCGGGGCAGGGGGGCAACGAGCAGTACTTC
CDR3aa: CASSPAGQGGNEQYF

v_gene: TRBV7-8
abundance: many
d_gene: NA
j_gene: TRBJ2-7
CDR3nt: TGTGCCAGCAGCCCAAAACAAAGCTACGAGCAGTACTTC
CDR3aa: CASSPKQSYEQYF

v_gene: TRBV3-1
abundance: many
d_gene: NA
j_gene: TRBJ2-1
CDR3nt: TGTGCCTCTGCTCGAGGGGGGCTCTACAATGAGCAGTTCTTC
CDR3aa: CASARGGLYNEQFF

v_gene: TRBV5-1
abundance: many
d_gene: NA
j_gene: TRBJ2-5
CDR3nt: TGCGCCAGCAGCTTGGCATACAGCATCCAAGAGACCCAGTACTTC
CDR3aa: CASSLAYSIQETQYF

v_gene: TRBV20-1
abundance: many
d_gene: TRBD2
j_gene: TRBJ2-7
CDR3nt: TGCAGTGCTAGAGCAGCGGGGGGGGGCTACGAGCAGTACTTC
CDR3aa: CSARAAGGGYEQYF

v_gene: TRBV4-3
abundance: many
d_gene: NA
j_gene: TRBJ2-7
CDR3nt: TGCGCCAGCAGCCAAGATACCGGACGAGAGCAGTACTTC
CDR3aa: CASSQDTGREQYF

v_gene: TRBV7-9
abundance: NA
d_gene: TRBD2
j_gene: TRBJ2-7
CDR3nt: TGTGCCAGCAGCTCGGGACTAGCTCCCTCCTACGAGCAGTACTTC
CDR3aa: CASSSGLAPSYEQYF

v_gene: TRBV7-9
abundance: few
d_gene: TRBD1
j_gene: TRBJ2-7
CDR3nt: TGTGCCAGCAGCTTCCAGACAGGGGCAATAGGGGAGCAGTACTTC
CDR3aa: CASSFQTGAIGEQYF

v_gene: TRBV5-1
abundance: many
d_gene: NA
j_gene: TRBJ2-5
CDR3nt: TGCGCCAGCAGCTTCTTTCAGGGGTCGTACCAAGAGACCCAGTACTTC
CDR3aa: CASSFFQGSYQETQYF

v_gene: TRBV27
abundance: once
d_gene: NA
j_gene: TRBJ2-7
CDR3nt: TGTGCCAGCAGTTCCTGGGGAACCTACGAGCAGTACTTC
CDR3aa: CASSSWGTYEQYF

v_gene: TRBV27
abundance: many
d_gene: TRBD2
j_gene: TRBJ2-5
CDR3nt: TGTGCCAGCAGTGATGGGACTAGCGGCCAAGAGACCCAGTACTTC
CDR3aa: CASSDGTSGQETQYF

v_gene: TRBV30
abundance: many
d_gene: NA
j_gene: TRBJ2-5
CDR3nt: TGTGCCTGGAGCGCGACTGCCCTGGGAGAGACCCAGTACTTC
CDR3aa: CAWSATALGETQYF

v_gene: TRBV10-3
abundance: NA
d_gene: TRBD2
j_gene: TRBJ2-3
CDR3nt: TGTGCCATCAGAGGAACTAGCGGGGGCACAGATACGCAGTATTTT
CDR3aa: CAIRGTSGGTDTQYF

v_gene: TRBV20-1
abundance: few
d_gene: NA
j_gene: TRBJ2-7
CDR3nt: TGCAGTGCTAGTGTGGGGGTGTGGGACGAGCAGTACTTC
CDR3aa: CSASVGVWDEQYF